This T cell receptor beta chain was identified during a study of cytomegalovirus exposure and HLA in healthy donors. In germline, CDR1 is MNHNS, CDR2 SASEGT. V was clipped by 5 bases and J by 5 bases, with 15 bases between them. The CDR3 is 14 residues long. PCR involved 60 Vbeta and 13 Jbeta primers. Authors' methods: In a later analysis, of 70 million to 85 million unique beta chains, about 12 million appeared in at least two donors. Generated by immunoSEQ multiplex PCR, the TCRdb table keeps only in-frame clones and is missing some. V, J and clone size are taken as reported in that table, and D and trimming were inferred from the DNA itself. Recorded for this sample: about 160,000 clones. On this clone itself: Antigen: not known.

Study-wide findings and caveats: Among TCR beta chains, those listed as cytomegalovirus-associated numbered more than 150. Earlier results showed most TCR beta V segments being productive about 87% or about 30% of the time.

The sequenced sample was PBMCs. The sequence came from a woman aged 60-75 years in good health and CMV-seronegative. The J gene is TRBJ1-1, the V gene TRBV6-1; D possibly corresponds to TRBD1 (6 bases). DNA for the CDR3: TGTGCCAGCAGTAACTTACAGGGTTCTACTGAAGCTTTCTTT. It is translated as CASSNLQGSTEAFF.